The 32 T cell receptor beta chains reported below all come from one sample, sequenced in a study of vaccination effects on CD4 cells after COVID-19. Sequencing was preceded by expansion of antigen-specific CD4+ T cells with viral peptide pools in the ViraFEST assay. The authors isolated CD4+ T cells after ten to eleven days of culture. Nucleocapsid antibody tests were negative, and the vaccine recipients had no prior SARS-CoV-2 infection. Antigens for these TCRs are unknown. Sequencing used immunoSEQ multiplex PCR; TCRdb keeps in-frame clones, though not all of them. The top ten hold around 2.8% of the sample, which has tens of thousands of clones, 65% to 85% seen once. This specimen was CD4+ T cells from PBMCs cultured with HCoV-NL63 spike peptides, taken before COVID-19 vaccination. The receptors originated from a human donor who received a COVID-19 vaccine.

This sequence joins TRBV6-5 and TRBJ1-2, with D hard to call. CDR1 is MNHEY and CDR2 is SVGAGI in the germline V gene. The CDR3 loop spans 16 amino acids. V dropped 4 bases and J dropped 0 bases, with 15 bases sitting between them. CDR3 protein: CASSFSPTTPNYGYTF. The CDR3 DNA is TGTGCCAGCAGTTTTTCCCCGACAACTCCTAACTATGGCTACACCTTC.

This clone was counted a single time. V gene TRBV5-1 combines with J gene TRBJ1-6; TRBD1 matches 8 bases. Germline V gene sequence: CDR1 SGHRS, CDR2 YFSETQ. The ends lost 3 bases at V and 7 bases at J; junction bases unmatched: 6. This CDR3 has 15 amino acids. CDR3 DNA sequence: TGCGCCAGCAGCTCCGGGACAGGAGCCAATTCACCCCTCCACTTT. Translated: CASSSGTGANSPLHF.

V usage is TRBV5-1 and J usage is TRBJ2-2; TRBD2 might be the D (7 bases). The V gene's germline CDR1 is SGHRS and CDR2 YFSETQ. V was cut by 2 bases and J by 4 bases, with 12 bases left in between. This CDR3 is 15 amino acids long. The CDR3 region is CASSFGGPGTGELFF. Written as DNA, the CDR3 is TGCGCCAGCAGCTTCGGGGGGCCGGGCACCGGGGAGCTGTTTTTT. Combining the CDR3 with reference TRBV5-1 and TRBJ2-2 gives the whole variable domain KAGVTQTPRYLIKTRGQQVTLSCSPISGHRSVSWYQQTPGQGLQFLFEYFSETQRNKGNFPGRFSGRQFSNSRSEMNVSTLELGDSALYLCASSFGGPGTGELFFGEGSRLTVL.

This rearrangement joins TRBV19 to TRBJ1-1; no clear D. V shed 1 base and J shed 4 bases, with 7 bases lying between them. CDR3 length: 13 amino acids. Looked up from germline, CDR1 is LNHDA and CDR2 is SQIVND (reference sequence). This CDR3 is CASSIGRGTEAFF. The CDR3, as DNA: TGTGCCAGTAGTATAGGGCGGGGCACTGAAGCTTTCTTT.

The rearrangement uses TRBV7-8 and TRBJ1-6; D is uncertain. CDR3 length: 17 amino acids. Between the trimmed V and J ends, which lost 6 bases and 5 bases, there was a span of 20 bases. The germline gives CDR1 SGHVS, CDR2 FQNEAQ. CDR3 in amino acids: CASSLMAHVVDNSPLHF. Here the CDR3 DNA reads TGTGCCAGCAGTCTCATGGCCCATGTGGTCGATAATTCACCCCTCCACTTT.

The chain uses TRBV6-5 and TRBJ2-5; 10 bases line up with TRBD1. The CDR3 covers 14 residues. Germline-derived CDR1 and CDR2 are MNHEY and SVGAGI. Trimming at V came to 7 bases and at J to 5 bases, leaving 7 bases not matched to a gene. CDR3 protein: CASTLTGGRETQYF. CDR3 nucleotides: TGTGCCAGCACCCTGACAGGGGGCCGGGAGACCCAGTACTTC.

The V call is TRBV10-1, the J call TRBJ2-1; maybe TRBD2 (5 bases). Germline V gene data show CDR1 as WNHNN and CDR2 as SYGVQD (reference sequence). The V end lost 4 bases, the J end lost 7 bases, and 11 bases lay between the germline ends. This CDR3 is built from 13 residues. The CDR3: CASSVDGNNEQFF. The CDR3 nucleotides read TGCGCCAGCAGTGTGGACGGGAATAATGAGCAGTTCTTC.

The rearrangement links TRBV5-1 to TRBJ2-2; D is unresolved. Trimming took off 0 bases at V and 3 bases at J, with 3 bases between the two ends. Germline CDR1 is SGHRS and CDR2 is YFSETQ. The CDR3 runs 13 residues. The CDR3 sequence is CASSLADTGELFF. CDR3 nucleotides: TGCGCCAGCAGCTTGGCGGACACCGGGGAGCTGTTTTTT.

The chain has TRBV28 and TRBJ1-2; 7 bases align to TRBD1. The CDR3 totals 15 residues. Germline values: CDR1 MDHEN, CDR2 SYDVKM. J was trimmed by 4 bases and V by 4 bases; bases with no gene match: 9. In DNA, the CDR3 is TGTGCCAGCAGTTCCCTCGGACAGGATCCCTATGGCTACACCTTC. Protein product: CASSSLGQDPYGYTF.

This sequence joins TRBV3-1 (or the pseudogene TRBV3-2) and TRBJ1-3; D may be TRBD1 (5 bases). CDR3 length equals 13 residues. The germline V gene has CDR1 LGHDT and CDR2 YNNKEL (reference sequence). V shed 8 bases and J shed 4 bases, with 12 bases lying between them. In DNA form, the CDR3 reads TGTGCCAGCGGGACCGGAGGAGGAAACACCATATATTTT. Amino acid sequence: CASGTGGGNTIYF.

The gene calls are TRBV5-1 and TRBJ2-4; 9 bases are a match to TRBD1. V lost 4 bases, J lost 9 bases, and 8 bases stayed unmatched. In germline, CDR1 is SGHRS, CDR2 YFSETQ. There are 14 residues in the CDR3. The CDR3 protein is CASSEGTGNGIQYF. The CDR3 DNA follows: TGCGCCAGCAGCGAAGGGACAGGGAATGGCATTCAGTACTTC.

This chain connects TRBV6-4 to TRBJ2-3; the D is unclear. The CDR3 has 14 amino acids. With 7 bases removed from V and 0 bases from J, the gap between germline ends came to 11 bases. The germline CDR1 and CDR2 sequences are MRHNA and SNTAGT. The CDR3 reads CASKSAWSTDTQYF. CDR3 DNA sequence: TGTGCCAGCAAATCTGCATGGAGCACAGATACGCAGTATTTT.

The chain recombines TRBV18 with TRBJ2-7; D not resolved. Germline CDR1 is KGHSH and CDR2 is LQKENI. The CDR3 is made up of 13 amino acids. Trimming removed 2 bases from V and 0 bases from J, with 5 bases in between. DNA of the CDR3: TGTGCCAGCTCACCATCAAGCTCCTACGAGCAGTACGTC. Translating it yields CASSPSSSYEQYV.

This clone has just a few counts. This rearrangement joins TRBV6-5 to TRBJ1-1; D remains ambiguous. CDR1 and CDR2 (germline): MNHEY, SVGAGI. Trimming took off 7 bases at V and 3 bases at J, with 3 bases between the two ends. The CDR3 spans 10 residues. Here the CDR3 reads CASIYTEAFF. The CDR3 DNA is TGTGCCAGCATCTACACTGAAGCTTTCTTT.

CDR3 coding DNA: TGCGCCAGCAGCCAAGCCGGTAGAACCAATGAGCAGTTCTTC. Translating gives CASSQAGRTNEQFF. The chain couples TRBV4-3 to TRBJ2-1, with D hard to call. Germline CDR1 is LGHNA and CDR2 is YSLEER. V lost 1 base to trimming and J lost 6 bases, with 10 bases between them. The length of the CDR3 is 14 residues.

The rearrangement links TRBV7-2 to TRBJ1-3; the D is unclear. The CDR3 loop spans 14 amino acids. CDR1 is SGHTA, CDR2 FQGNSA, per germline. Trimming took off 1 base at V and 2 bases at J, with 6 bases between the two ends. CDR3 DNA: TGTGCCAGCAGCTTAGGCAATCCTGGAAACACCATATATTTT. Translating gives CASSLGNPGNTIYF.

This clone was seen just once. The V call is TRBV24-1, the J call TRBJ1-1; 12 positions match TRBD1. Germline V lookup: CDR1 KGHDR, CDR2 SFDVKD. J gave up 5 bases and V 0 bases, and 6 bases lay outside the gene matches. The CDR3 loop spans 17 amino acids. The CDR3 loop is CATSDLWDRGRETEAFF. CDR3 DNA sequence: TGTGCCACCAGTGATTTGTGGGACAGGGGGCGGGAAACTGAAGCTTTCTTT.

The V and J genes are TRBV18 and TRBJ2-3; D not resolved. The CDR3 runs 12 residues. In germline, CDR1 is KGHSH, CDR2 LQKENI. V lost 3 bases, J lost 11 bases, and 12 bases lay in between. The DNA of the CDR3 is TGTGCCAGCTCACCTGACTCAGAAAGGCAGTATTTT. This encodes CASSPDSERQYF.

The chain joins TRBV3-1 (or the pseudogene TRBV3-2) to TRBJ1-5, with a weak D call TRBD1 (5 bases). This CDR3 comprises 14 residues. Germline V CDR1 and CDR2: LGHDT, YNNKEL (reference sequence). Trimming stripped 4 bases from V and 7 bases from J, with 14 bases between. CDR3 nucleotide sequence: TGTGCCAGCAGCCCCCCTGGGGGGGGGCAGCCCCAGCATTTT. Its protein is CASSPPGGGQPQHF.

The chain joins TRBV5-8 to TRBJ1-2; no clear D gene. V was clipped by 4 bases and J by 5 bases, with 12 bases between them. The CDR3 runs 13 residues. Germline V CDR1 and CDR2: SGHTS, YDEGEE. The CDR3 here is CASSGREGYGYTF. The DNA of the CDR3 is TGTGCCAGCAGCGGTCGGGAAGGGTATGGCTACACCTTC. The entire variable domain, with the rest obtained from reference TRBV5-8 and TRBJ1-2, is as follows: EAGVTQSPTHLIKTRGQQATLRCSPISGHTSVYWYQQALGLGLQFLLWYDEGEERNRGNFPPRFSGRQFPNYSSELNVNALELEDSALYLCASSGREGYGYTFGSGTRLTVV.

The chain has TRBV6-2 or TRBV6-3 and TRBJ1-6; weak D call: TRBD1 (6 bases). Germline V CDR1 and CDR2: MNHEY, SVGEGT. The CDR3 runs 15 residues. Trimming took 4 bases from V and 5 from J, leaving 12 bases between them. Here the CDR3 reads CASSWDTGDNSPLHF. Written as DNA, the CDR3 is TGTGCCAGCAGTTGGGACACAGGAGATAATTCACCCCTCCACTTT.

The chain has TRBV2 and TRBJ1-2; D not certain. CDR3 length equals 14 residues. The V and J ends lost 10 bases and 8 bases respectively, with 23 bases between them. Germline CDR1 and CDR2: SNHLY and FYNNEI. The CDR3 coding sequence is TGTGCCAACTCCCGGGAAGCTTCATTAGGGGGCTACACCTTC. Translated, it gives CANSREASLGGYTF.

As to this clone: This same CDR3 is encoded by further DNA sequences in the sample. The gene calls are TRBV29-1 and TRBJ1-2, with D uncertain. With 2 bases removed from V and 14 bases from J, the gap between germline ends came to 27 bases. Germline-derived CDR1 and CDR2 are SQVTM and ANQGSEA. The CDR3 has 15 amino acids. The CDR3 nucleotides read TGCAGCGTTGAACCCGTCCTCGCCCAAGGGCGAAGGAGAACCTTC. Its translation is CSVEPVLAQGRRRTF.

The J gene is TRBJ1-1, the V gene TRBV5-4; 12 bases fit TRBD1. The V gene's germline CDR1 is SGHNT and CDR2 YYREEE (reference sequence). The CDR3 contains 17 residues. V trimming: 3 bases; J trimming: 4 bases; junction bases outside the gene matches: 10. In DNA, the CDR3 is TGTGCCAGCAGCTCGGGACAGGGGGCGCCCCGGAGCACTGAAGCTTTCTTT. Protein sequence: CASSSGQGAPRSTEAFF.

V gene TRBV6-6 combines with J gene TRBJ1-3; D ambiguous. V was trimmed by 5 bases and J by 0 bases, leaving 5 bases between them. The CDR3 length is 13 residues. Germline-derived CDR1 and CDR2 are MNHNY and SVGAGI (reference sequence). In nucleotides, the CDR3 is TGTGCCAGCAGTCAGAGCTCTGGAAACACCATATATTTT. Its protein product is CASSQSSGNTIYF.

V and J are TRBV4-1 and TRBJ2-5; D remains unclear. Trimming removed 1 base at V and 9 bases at J, with 12 bases between. The CDR3 spans 13 residues. The germline CDR1 and CDR2 sequences are MGHRA and YSYEKL. CDR3 residues: CASSQVATGAQYF. The CDR3 coding sequence is TGCGCCAGCAGCCAAGTGGCGACTGGGGCCCAGTACTTC.

V and J are TRBV2 and TRBJ1-4; tentative D call: TRBD1 (5 bases). The V end was cut by 3 bases, the J end by 10 bases, with 15 bases between. The CDR3 is 14 residues long. Germline V gene lookup returns CDR1 SNHLY and CDR2 FYNNEI. CDR3 sequence (DNA): TGTGCCAGCAGTGAGCGGGGGGAAATTGGAAAACTGTTTTTT. Its protein is CASSERGEIGKLFF.

The rearrangement uses TRBV5-5 and TRBJ2-7; D gene uncertain. The length of the CDR3 is 14 residues. Germline CDR1 is SGHKS and CDR2 is YYEKEE (reference sequence). Trimming shortened V by 1 base and J by 2 bases, and 10 bases separated the two germline ends. As DNA, the CDR3 is TGTGCCAGCAGCTTGTCTTTTACGGCCTACGAGCAGTACGTC. It encodes CASSLSFTAYEQYV.

There are a few counts of this clone. In nucleotides, the CDR3 is TGTGCCAGCAGCTTTGGGGGGAGAAACACCATATATTTT. Residues: CASSFGGRNTIYF. The genes are TRBV7-2 and TRBJ1-3; a possible D gene is TRBD1 (5 bases). The CDR3 consists of 13 residues. The V gene lost 3 bases and the J gene lost 5 bases, with 8 bases spanning the gap. The germline V gene has CDR1 SGHTA and CDR2 FQGNSA.

V gene TRBV10-3 combines with J gene TRBJ2-1; D is ambiguous. With 4 bases removed from V and 5 bases from J, the gap between germline ends came to 9 bases. The CDR3 has 13 residues. In germline, CDR1 is ENHRY, CDR2 SYGVKD. The CDR3 nucleotides are TGTGCCATCAGTGCACGGGTAGACAATGAGCAGTTCTTC. Residues: CAISARVDNEQFF.

This clone has just one count. The chain has TRBV7-2 and TRBJ2-6, with 7 positions matching TRBD1. With 5 bases clipped from V and 0 bases from J, the junction kept 7 bases outside the gene matches. The germline gives CDR1 SGHTA, CDR2 FQGNSA. The CDR3 sequence is 17 residues long. The CDR3 nucleotides read TGTGCCAGCAGCAGTACAGGGGCCAGCTCTGGGGCCAACGTCCTGACTTTC. Protein product: CASSSTGASSGANVLTF.

V is TRBV6-5 and J is TRBJ2-7; tentative D call: TRBD2 (6 bases). The CDR3 contains 12 residues. The V end was cut by 6 bases, the J end by 6 bases, with 12 bases between. Germline loops: CDR1 MNHEY, CDR2 SVGAGI. DNA of the CDR3: TGTGCCAGCAGCTTGGAGGGAGGCGAGCAGTACGTC. Protein: CASSLEGGEQYV.